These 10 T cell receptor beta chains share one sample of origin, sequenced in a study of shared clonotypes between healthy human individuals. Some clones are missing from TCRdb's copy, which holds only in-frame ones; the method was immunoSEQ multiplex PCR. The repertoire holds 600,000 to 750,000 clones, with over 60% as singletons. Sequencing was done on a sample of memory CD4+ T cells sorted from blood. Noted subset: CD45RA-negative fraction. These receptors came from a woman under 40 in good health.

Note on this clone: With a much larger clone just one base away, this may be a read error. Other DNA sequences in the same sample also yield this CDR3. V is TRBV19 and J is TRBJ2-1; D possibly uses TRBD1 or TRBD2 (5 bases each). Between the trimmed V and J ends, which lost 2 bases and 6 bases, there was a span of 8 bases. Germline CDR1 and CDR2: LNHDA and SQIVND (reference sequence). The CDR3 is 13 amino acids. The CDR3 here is CASSIPGSNEQFF. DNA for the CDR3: TGTGCCAGTAGTATACCAGGGAGCAATGAGCAGTTCTTC.

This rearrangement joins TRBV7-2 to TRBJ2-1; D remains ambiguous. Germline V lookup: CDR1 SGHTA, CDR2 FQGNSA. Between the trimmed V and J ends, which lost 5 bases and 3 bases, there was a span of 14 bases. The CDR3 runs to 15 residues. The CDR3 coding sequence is TGTGCCAGCAGCCCTCAGTCGCTATTCTACAATGAGCAGTTCTTC. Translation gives CASSPQSLFYNEQFF.

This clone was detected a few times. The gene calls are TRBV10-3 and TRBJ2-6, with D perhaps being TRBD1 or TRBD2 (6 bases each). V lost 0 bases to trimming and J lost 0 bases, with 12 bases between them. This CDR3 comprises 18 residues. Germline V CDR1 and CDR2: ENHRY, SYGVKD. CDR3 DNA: TGTGCCATCAGTGAGTCTGGGGGGCAGAGCTCTGGGGCCAACGTCCTGACTTTC. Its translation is CAISESGGQSSGANVLTF.

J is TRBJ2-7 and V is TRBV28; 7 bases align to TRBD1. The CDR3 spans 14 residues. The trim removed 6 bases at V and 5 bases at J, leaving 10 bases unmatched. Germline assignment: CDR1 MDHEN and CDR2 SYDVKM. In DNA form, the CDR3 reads TGTGCCAGCAGGTCGACAGGGCGGACCCACGAGCAGTACTTC. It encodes CASRSTGRTHEQYF.

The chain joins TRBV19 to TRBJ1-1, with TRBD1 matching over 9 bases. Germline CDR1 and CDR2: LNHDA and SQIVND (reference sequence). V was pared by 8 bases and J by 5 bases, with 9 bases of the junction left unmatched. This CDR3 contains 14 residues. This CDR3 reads CASSPTGGVTEAFF. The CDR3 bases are TGTGCCAGTTCTCCGACAGGGGGGGTTACTGAAGCTTTCTTT.

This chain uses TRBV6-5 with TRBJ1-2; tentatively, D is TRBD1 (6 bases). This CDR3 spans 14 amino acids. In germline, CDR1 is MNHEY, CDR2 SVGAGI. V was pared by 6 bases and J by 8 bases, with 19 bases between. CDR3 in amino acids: CASRGLTGFQGYTF. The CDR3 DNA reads TGTGCCAGCAGAGGGCTTACAGGGTTTCAAGGCTACACCTTC.

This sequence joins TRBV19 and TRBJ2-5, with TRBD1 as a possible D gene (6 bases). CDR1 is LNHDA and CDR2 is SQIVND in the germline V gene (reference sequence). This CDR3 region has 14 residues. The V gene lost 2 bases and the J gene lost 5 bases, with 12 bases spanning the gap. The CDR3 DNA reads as TGTGCCAGTAGTATAAGGGGGTGGGAGGAGACCCAGTACTTC. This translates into CASSIRGWEETQYF.

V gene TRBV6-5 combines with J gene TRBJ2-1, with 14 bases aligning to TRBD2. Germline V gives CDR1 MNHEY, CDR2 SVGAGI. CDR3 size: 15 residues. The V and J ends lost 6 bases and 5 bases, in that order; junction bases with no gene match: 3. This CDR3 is CASRRGLAGDNEQFF. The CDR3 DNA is TGTGCCAGCAGAAGGGGACTAGCGGGAGACAATGAGCAGTTCTTC.

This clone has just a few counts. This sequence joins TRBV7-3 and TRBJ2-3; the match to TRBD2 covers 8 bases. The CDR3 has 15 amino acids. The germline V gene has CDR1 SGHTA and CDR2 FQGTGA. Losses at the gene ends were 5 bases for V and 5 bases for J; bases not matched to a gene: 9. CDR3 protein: CASSPGSGSIDTQYF. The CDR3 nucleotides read TGTGCCAGCAGCCCAGGAAGCGGGAGTATAGATACGCAGTATTTT.

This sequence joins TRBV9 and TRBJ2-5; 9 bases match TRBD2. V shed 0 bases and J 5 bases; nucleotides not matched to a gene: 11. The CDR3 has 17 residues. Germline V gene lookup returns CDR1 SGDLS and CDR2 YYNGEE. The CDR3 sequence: CASSVDGSGSGWETQYF. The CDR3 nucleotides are TGTGCCAGCAGCGTAGATGGTAGCGGGAGTGGGTGGGAGACCCAGTACTTC.